These 5 T cell receptor beta chains were sequenced from one sample in a study of shared clonotypes between healthy human individuals (TCRdb year 2020). Library construction relied on the immunoSEQ multiplex PCR assay. TCRdb took this table from immuneACCESS and kept in-frame rearrangements with V and J called. Such tables lack part of the clones; where checked against another copy, unresolved V genes explain under half of the gap, and the rest is unexplained. In all, the sample holds approximately 1.4 million clones, and 95% to 99% of those were seen once. Around 0.47% of the sample goes to the ten largest clones. The sequenced sample consisted of naive CD4+ T cells sorted from blood. In light of the paper, this sample's cell subset or site label describes: CD45RA+ positively selected. These receptors originate from a man in his thirties or forties in good health.

This rearrangement joins TRBV5-1 to TRBJ2-3, with 7 positions matching TRBD2. Per the germline V gene, CDR1 is SGHRS and CDR2 is YFSETQ. This CDR3 contains 13 residues. V gave up 4 bases and J gave up 8 bases; unmatched junction bases: 7. The CDR3 loop reads CASSLSGVGTQYF. The CDR3 bases are TGCGCCAGCAGCCTGAGCGGGGTGGGTACGCAGTATTTT.

A remark on this clone: This sample includes further DNA sequences coding for the same CDR3. This sequence joins TRBV11-2 and TRBJ2-5; a weak D match, TRBD2 (5 bases). Germline V CDR1 and CDR2: SGHAT, FQNNGV. This CDR3 comprises 11 residues. Trimming pared 5 bases from V and 5 bases from J, leaving 6 bases between. The CDR3 loop reads CASSSGETQYF. The CDR3 DNA is TGTGCCAGCAGCAGCGGCGAGACCCAGTACTTC. The variable domain in full, with the rest retrieved from reference TRBV11-2 and TRBJ2-5, is EAGVAQSPRYKIIEKRQSVAFWCNPISGHATLYWYQQILGQGPKLLIQFQNNGVVDDSQLPKDRFSAERLKGVDSTLKIQPAKLEDSAVYLCASSSGETQYFGPGTRLLVL.

This clone has a single count. DNA of the CDR3: TGCGCCAGCAGCCGGACCGCGAGCTCCTACAATGAGCAGTTCTTC. Its translation: CASSRTASSYNEQFF. V is TRBV5-1 and J is TRBJ2-1; D call uncertain. Germline CDR1 SGHRS, CDR2 YFSETQ. CDR3 length: 15 residues. V was trimmed by 4 bases and J by 0 bases, leaving 11 bases between them.

V gene TRBV5-1 combines with J gene TRBJ2-7; 9 positions agree with TRBD1. This CDR3 spans 14 amino acids. Unmatched junction bases numbered 3, after V lost 0 bases and J lost 5 bases. Germline loops: CDR1 SGHRS, CDR2 YFSETQ. DNA of the CDR3: TGCGCCAGCAGCTTGGGACAGGGGGTACACGAGCAGTACTTC. Amino acids: CASSLGQGVHEQYF.

V and J are TRBV5-1 and TRBJ2-3; 7 positions agree with TRBD1. CDR1 and CDR2 from the germline V gene are SGHRS and YFSETQ. V lost 3 bases to trimming and J lost 5 bases; unmatched junction nucleotides: 6. The CDR3 has 14 amino acids. The CDR3 nucleotides read TGCGCCAGCAGCTACAGGGGACCTCAAGATACGCAGTATTTT. As protein: CASSYRGPQDTQYF.